The 12 T cell receptor beta chains presented below share a single source sample, sequenced in a study of blood T cell repertoires in COVID-19. TCRdb's table, derived via immunoSEQ multiplex PCR, lists solely in-frame clones and lacks some. Among 150,000 to 200,000 clones, roughly 90% were seen once, and the ten largest hold around 7%. The sample was peripheral blood. The receptor source for this set is a man aged 35-49 years with acute or convalescent COVID-19.

This sequence joins TRBV12-3 or TRBV12-4 and TRBJ2-2; TRBD1 aligns across 8 bases. This CDR3 contains 13 residues. J was trimmed by 1 base and V by 11 bases; bases with no gene match: 3. Written as DNA, the CDR3 is TGTGCCGGGGGACAGGTGAACACCGGGGAGCTGTTTTTT. It codes for CAGGQVNTGELFF.

V is TRBV2 and J is TRBJ1-6; a weak D match, TRBD1 (6 bases). V shed 5 bases and J shed 6 bases, with 14 bases lying between them. The CDR3 length is 15 residues. Germline values: CDR1 SNHLY, CDR2 FYNNEI. As DNA, the CDR3 is TGTGCCAGCAGTCTATTAACAGGGACTAATTCACCCCTCCACTTT. This translates into CASSLLTGTNSPLHF.

The V and J genes are TRBV19 and TRBJ2-5; D is possibly TRBD2 (7 bases). Germline values: CDR1 LNHDA, CDR2 SQIVND (reference sequence). This CDR3 has 14 residues. The V gene lost 3 bases and the J gene lost 4 bases, with 12 bases spanning the gap. The CDR3: CASSISGGVETQYF. CDR3 bases: TGTGCCAGTAGTATTTCGGGGGGCGTAGAGACCCAGTACTTC. Full variable domain (outside the CDR3, taken from reference TRBV19 and TRBJ2-5): DGGITQSPKYLFRKEGQNVTLSCEQNLNHDAMYWYRQDPGQGLRLIYYSQIVNDFQKGDIAEGYSVSREKKESFPLTVTSAQKNPTAFYLCASSISGGVETQYFGPGTRLLVL.

The rearrangement links TRBV15 to TRBJ1-1; 12 bases are a match to TRBD1. Germline V gene lookup returns CDR1 LNHNV and CDR2 YYDKDF (reference sequence). Losses at the gene ends were 4 bases for V and 4 bases for J; bases not matched to a gene: 16. The CDR3 is made up of 19 amino acids. The chain's CDR3 is CATSTAPKGQGAPGTEAFF. The CDR3 coding sequence is TGTGCCACCAGCACCGCACCTAAGGGACAGGGGGCGCCGGGCACTGAAGCTTTCTTT.

The V gene is TRBV7-9, the J gene TRBJ1-2; D is ambiguous. Trimming removed 1 base at V and 8 bases at J, with 14 bases between. This CDR3 region has 14 residues. The germline CDR1 and CDR2 sequences are SEHNR and FQNEAQ (reference sequence). The CDR3 sequence is CASSLVSSKEGYTF. CDR3 DNA: TGTGCCAGCAGCTTAGTCTCCTCGAAAGAGGGCTACACCTTC.

This clone was observed a handful of times. The chain recombines TRBV3-1 (or the pseudogene TRBV3-2) with TRBJ2-2, with 7 bases aligning to TRBD2. CDR1 is LGHDT and CDR2 is YNNKEL in the germline V gene (reference sequence). After removal of 7 bases from V and 4 bases from J, the junction contained 6 bases not matched to a gene. The CDR3 contains 14 residues. DNA for the CDR3: TGTGCCAGCAACGCGGGGGATGTCACCGGGGAGCTGTTTTTT. Protein: CASNAGDVTGELFF.

The chain carries TRBV19 and TRBJ2-3; 10 bases are shared with TRBD1. This CDR3 contains 14 residues. V lost 5 bases to trimming and J lost 3 bases; unmatched junction nucleotides: 2. Per germline, CDR1 LNHDA and CDR2 SQIVND (reference sequence). CDR3 residues: CASSDRGRTDTQYF. CDR3 bases: TGTGCCAGTAGTGACAGGGGGCGAACAGATACGCAGTATTTT.

V is TRBV23-1 and J is TRBJ1-5; 8 bases align to TRBD1. TRBV23-1 is classed as an ORF, of uncertain function. The CDR3 runs to 15 residues. The ends lost 1 base at V and 4 bases at J; junction bases unmatched: 3. The CDR3 region has the DNA TGCGCCAGCAGTCAATGGACAGGGAGGAATCAGCCCCAGCATTTT. Translated: CASSQWTGRNQPQHF.

V is TRBV5-1 and J is TRBJ1-6, with no clear D. CDR1 and CDR2 from the germline V gene are SGHRS and YFSETQ. This CDR3 has 12 amino acids. V was clipped by 3 bases and J by 10 bases, with 8 bases between them. The chain's CDR3 is CASSSTTSPLHF. The CDR3 nucleotides are TGCGCCAGCAGCTCCACCACATCACCCCTCCACTTT.

The chain joins TRBV24-1 to TRBJ1-2, with 10 bases identical to TRBD1. V was pared by 4 bases and J by 4 bases, with 8 bases of the junction left unmatched. The CDR3 is 16 residues long. Germline CDR1 KGHDR, CDR2 SFDVKD. As DNA, the CDR3 is TGTGCCACCAGTGAAACCGCGACAGGGGGCAGCTATGGCTACACCTTC. Translated: CATSETATGGSYGYTF.

The chain carries TRBV28 and TRBJ1-2; TRBD1 matches at 9 bases. The junction had 6 bases not matched to a gene; V was cut back by 3 bases and J by 7 bases. Germline V gene lookup returns CDR1 MDHEN and CDR2 SYDVKM. This CDR3 is 14 amino acids long. The CDR3, as DNA: TGTGCCAGCAGTTTTGGGGACAGGGTATCTGGCTACACCTTC. Translating gives CASSFGDRVSGYTF.

V gene TRBV7-9 combines with J gene TRBJ1-5; D is uncertain. The ends were cut back, 5 bases at V and 0 bases at J, with 17 bases in the middle. Germline V gene sequence: CDR1 SEHNR, CDR2 FQNEAQ (reference sequence). The CDR3 consists of 17 residues. The CDR3 nucleotides are TGTGCCAGCAGCCGGGGTGCGGGAAAGAATAGCAATCAGCCCCAGCATTTT. As protein: CASSRGAGKNSNQPQHF.